This T cell receptor beta chain was profiled in a study of neurological immune-mediated disorders. Regarding time point: technical triplicate 2. Overall study results and limits: Multiple sclerosis patients had less TCR clonal expansion than even healthy controls, unlike HTLV-1-associated myelopathy. Private repertoires in all groups were suggested by the finding that expanded clones across subjects shared no CDR3 amino acid sequences.

The cDNA was synthesized by means of template-switch 5'RACE, which was carried out with 10-nucleotide random UMIs. TCRdb independently ran MiXCR on the 5' RACE reads; one entry per CDR3 protein. The table has about 59,000 distinct CDR3 sequences, approximately 25% seen once. There are a few counts of this clonotype. No antigen is known for it. Germline CDR1 and CDR2: DFQATT and SNEGSKA (reference sequence). The CDR3 has 14 amino acids. V was shortened by 5 bases and J by 0 bases, with 12 bases between the two germline ends. The chain joins TRBV20-1 to TRBJ2-3; tentative D call: TRBD1 (6 bases). The sequencing sample was made of PBMCs. This sequence was found in a man in his 60s with HTLV-1-associated myelopathy (HAM/TSP). The CDR3 DNA sequence: TGCAGTGCTCAGGGGTGGGGGAGCACAGATACGCAGTATTTT. The encoded protein is CSAQGWGSTDTQYF.